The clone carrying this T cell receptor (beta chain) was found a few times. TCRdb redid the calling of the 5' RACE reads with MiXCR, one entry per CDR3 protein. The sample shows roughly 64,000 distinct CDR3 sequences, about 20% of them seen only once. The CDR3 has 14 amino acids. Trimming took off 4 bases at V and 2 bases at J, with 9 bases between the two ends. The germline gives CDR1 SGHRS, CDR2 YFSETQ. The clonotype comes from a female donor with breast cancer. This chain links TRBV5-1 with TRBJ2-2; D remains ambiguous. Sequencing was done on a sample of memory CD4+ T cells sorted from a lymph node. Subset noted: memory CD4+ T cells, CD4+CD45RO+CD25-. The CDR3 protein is CASSEDPNTGELFF. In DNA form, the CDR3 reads TGCGCCAGCAGCGAAGACCCTAACACCGGGGAGCTGTTTTTT. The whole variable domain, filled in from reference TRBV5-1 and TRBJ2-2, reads KAGVTQTPRYLIKTRGQQVTLSCSPISGHRSVSWYQQTPGQGLQFLFEYFSETQRNKGNFPGRFSGRQFSNSRSEMNVSTLELGDSALYLCASSEDPNTGELFFGEGSRLTVL.